The 18 T cell receptor beta chains below were found in one sample sequenced in a study of T-cell reconstitution after alpha-beta-depleted transplantation in children. Preparation of the TCRbeta library was carried out with unique molecular identifiers. TCRdb processed the PCR reads anew with MiXCR; each CDR3 protein has one entry. The data contain hundreds of thousands of distinct CDR3 sequences, around a sixth of them singletons. The starting material was PBMCs from the stem cell graft donor, obtained from the stem cell graft. All receptors derive from a human donor who donated a stem cell graft to a child with acute myeloid leukemia.

The sample holds a few counts of this clonotype. The chain employs TRBV9 and TRBJ2-1, with 10 bases aligning to TRBD2. This CDR3 is 20 amino acids long. Germline V gene data show CDR1 as SGDLS and CDR2 as YYNGEE. After removal of 4 bases from V and 0 bases from J, the junction contained 16 bases not matched to a gene. In nucleotides, the CDR3 is TGTGCCAGCAGCCTTCGATCGGGACTAGCGCGTTTGAGCTCCTACAATGAGCAGTTCTTC. Translation gives CASSLRSGLARLSSYNEQFF.

This clonotype was observed once. This chain links TRBV12-3 or TRBV12-4 with TRBJ2-2; 7 positions agree with TRBD2. This CDR3 has 19 amino acids. Unmatched junction bases numbered 21, after V lost 11 bases and J lost 0 bases. The CDR3 reads CACCFRLADKKSNTGELFF. The DNA of the CDR3 is TGTGCCTGCTGTTTCCGGCTAGCGGACAAGAAGTCGAACACCGGGGAGCTGTTTTTT.

This clonotype showed up just once. This may come from a read error, since a much larger clone is one base off. V is TRBV12-3 or TRBV12-4 and J is TRBJ2-5; unclear D gene. The CDR3 covers 13 residues. This CDR3 is CASSSWAAETPYF. CDR3 bases: TGTGCCAGCAGTTCCTGGGCAGCAGAGACCCCGTACTTC.

The chain couples TRBV11-1 to TRBJ2-5; unclear D gene. The CDR3 length is 18 residues. V lost 1 base and J 4 bases, leaving 22 bases between the germline ends. The V gene's germline CDR1 is SGHAT and CDR2 FQDESV (reference sequence). CDR3 loop: CASSLGGYGLSPGETQYF. In DNA form, the CDR3 reads TGTGCCAGCAGCTTAGGAGGTTACGGCTTAAGCCCCGGAGAGACCCAGTACTTC.

There are many counts of this clonotype. This sequence joins TRBV20-1 and TRBJ1-5, with D possibly TRBD1 on 6 matching bases. Germline CDR1 reads DFQATT; CDR2 reads SNEGSKA (reference sequence). CDR3 size: 15 residues. Trimming shortened V by 1 base and J by 0 bases, and 10 bases separated the two germline ends. CDR3 region: CSARGATGSNQPQHF. The CDR3 DNA reads as TGCAGTGCTAGAGGGGCGACAGGTAGCAATCAGCCCCAGCATTTT.

This clonotype was picked up a small number of times. This chain uses TRBV20-1 with TRBJ1-2; D ambiguous. This CDR3 spans 14 amino acids. Germline loops: CDR1 DFQATT, CDR2 SNEGSKA (reference sequence). V lost 0 bases and J 5 bases, leaving 13 bases between the germline ends. The CDR3: CSAREYTLGYGYTF. DNA for the CDR3: TGCAGTGCTAGAGAGTACACCCTGGGATATGGCTACACCTTC.

This clonotype was detected a few times. V is TRBV18 and J is TRBJ2-5; perhaps D is TRBD1 or TRBD2 (5 bases each). V was pared by 3 bases and J by 2 bases, with 16 bases between. This CDR3 is built from 16 residues. Germline V gene sequence: CDR1 KGHSH, CDR2 LQKENI. CDR3 in DNA: TGTGCCAGCTCACCTTTCTCAAGTGGGGGACAAGAGACCCAGTACTTC. Translating it yields CASSPFSSGGQETQYF.

This clonotype appeared a few times. The chain carries TRBV4-3 and TRBJ2-5, with 7 bases fitting TRBD2. Germline trimming cut 0 bases from V and 5 bases from J; bases unmatched to any gene: 9. The CDR3 spans 16 residues. Germline lookup yields CDR1 LGHNA and CDR2 YSLEER. The CDR3 here is CASSQETSASVETQYF. CDR3 DNA sequence: TGCGCCAGCAGCCAAGAAACTAGCGCTAGTGTGGAGACCCAGTACTTC.

This clonotype was seen at least ten times. The chain carries TRBV29-1 and TRBJ1-2; D ambiguous. CDR1 is SQVTM, CDR2 ANQGSEA, per germline. Trimming stripped 1 base from V and 4 bases from J, with 4 bases between. This CDR3 is built from 11 residues. CDR3 sequence: CSVEGGYGYTF. The DNA of the CDR3 is TGCAGCGTTGAAGGAGGCTATGGCTACACCTTC.

This clonotype was seen a handful of times. The J gene is TRBJ1-1, the V gene TRBV20-1, with D perhaps TRBD1 (5 bases). Germline V gene lookup returns CDR1 DFQATT and CDR2 SNEGSKA (reference sequence). Trimming left V 2 bases short and J 4 bases short, with 11 bases between. The CDR3 loop spans 13 amino acids. The CDR3 sequence: CSARPMGGTEAFF. CDR3 DNA: TGCAGTGCTAGACCTATGGGGGGCACTGAAGCTTTCTTT.

This clonotype showed up many times. The chain has TRBV5-1 and TRBJ1-3, with TRBD1 matching 7 bases. CDR1 and CDR2 from the germline V gene are SGHRS and YFSETQ. J lost 4 bases, V lost 3 bases, and 7 bases had no gene match. CDR3 size: 15 residues. DNA of the CDR3: TGCGCCAGCAGCTCGCTTCCGGGACAGGGAAACACCATATATTTT. This gives the protein CASSSLPGQGNTIYF.

Ten or more counts support this clonotype. The chain uses TRBV5-6 and TRBJ1-5; tentatively, D is TRBD1 (6 bases). The germline V gene encodes CDR1 SGHDT and CDR2 YYEEEE. Trimming shortened V by 2 bases and J by 6 bases, and 24 bases separated the two germline ends. The length of the CDR3 is 18 residues. The CDR3 sequence is CASSLGTQQYDPFQPQHF. The CDR3 DNA sequence: TGTGCCAGCAGCTTAGGGACACAGCAGTATGACCCGTTTCAGCCCCAGCATTTT.

V and J are TRBV20-1 and TRBJ2-1; 9 positions agree with TRBD2. The germline V gene has CDR1 DFQATT and CDR2 SNEGSKA (reference sequence). The CDR3 extends over 14 amino acids. With 2 bases clipped from V and 8 bases from J, the junction kept 7 bases outside the gene matches. CDR3 bases: TGCAGTGCTAGACTAGCGGGGCCACACGATGAGCAGTTCTTC. Protein sequence: CSARLAGPHDEQFF.

This clonotype has a count of ten or more. The chain carries TRBV6-1 and TRBJ2-7; D is uncertain. Germline V gene lookup returns CDR1 MNHNS and CDR2 SASEGT. The CDR3 is 14 amino acids. Trimming removed 7 bases at V and 6 bases at J, with 19 bases between. This CDR3 reads CASKQTTRLLEQYF. CDR3 DNA: TGTGCCAGCAAACAAACAACCCGGCTCCTCGAGCAGTACTTC.

For the CDR3, the DNA is TGTGCCAGCAGCCAAGATAGTCAGATTTTCTACGAGCAGTACTTC. Its translation is CASSQDSQIFYEQYF. The gene calls are TRBV3-1 and TRBJ2-7; no reliable D call. The germline V gene encodes CDR1 LGHDT and CDR2 YNNKEL (reference sequence). The CDR3 sequence is 15 residues long. With 0 bases removed from V and 3 bases from J, the gap between germline ends came to 12 bases.

This clonotype was observed at least ten times. The chain combines TRBV20-1 with TRBJ2-7, with D perhaps TRBD1 (6 bases). Germline values: CDR1 DFQATT, CDR2 SNEGSKA (reference sequence). The CDR3 spans 14 residues. Trimming removed 0 bases at V and 0 bases at J, with 9 bases between. The CDR3 region is CSARDVRGSYEQYV. The CDR3 nucleotides are TGCAGTGCTAGAGATGTCAGGGGCTCCTACGAGCAGTACGTC.

V usage is TRBV4-3 and J usage is TRBJ1-6; D is undetermined. The germline V gene has CDR1 LGHNA and CDR2 YSLEER. CDR3 size: 13 residues. Trimming pared 0 bases from V and 14 bases from J, leaving 11 bases between. The CDR3 coding sequence is TGCGCCAGCAGCCAAGATGAAAGACGGGCCCTCCACTTT. It encodes CASSQDERRALHF.

In its sample, this clonotype was seen many times. V and J are TRBV6-1 and TRBJ1-6; TRBD1 aligns across 9 bases. The V segment lost 7 bases and the J segment 6 bases; nucleotides outside the gene matches: 13. Germline CDR1 is MNHNS and CDR2 is SASEGT. CDR3 length: 17 amino acids. The CDR3 loop is CASTQTDRGRSNSPLHF. In DNA form, the CDR3 reads TGTGCCAGCACCCAAACGGACAGGGGACGTTCTAATTCACCCCTCCACTTT.